The rows below give T cell receptor beta chains drawn from one sample of a study of cytomegalovirus exposure and HLA in healthy donors. The data were produced by immunoSEQ multiplex PCR, yet TCRdb's version contains in-frame clones alone and is incomplete. The sample lists roughly 100,000 clones, approximately 83% occurring once. Sequenced: PBMCs. These receptors all come from a female donor in good health and CMV-seropositive. The CDR3 runs from the conserved cysteine through the conserved F or W. The order of the fields is clone size, D gene, J gene, V gene, CDR3 DNA, CDR3 protein. A D gene is named only where the DNA matches it firmly. The listing skips clone size in some rows; elsewhere it reads once, few, many or a size class.

NA | NA | TRBJ2-2 | TRBV6-5 | TGTGCCAGCAGTCAGGACACCGGGGAGCTGTTTTTT | CASSQDTGELFF
NA | TRBD1 | TRBJ2-7 | TRBV5-1 | TGCGCCAGCAGCTTGCTGGGGGACAGCAAGATCGACGAGCAGTACTTC | CASSLLGDSKIDEQYF
NA | TRBD2 | TRBJ2-5 | TRBV2 | TGTGCCAGTTTGACTAGCGGGAAGAGTTGGGAGACCCAGTACTTC | CASLTSGKSWETQYF
few | NA | TRBJ1-5 | TRBV6-5 | TGTGCCACCCAGGGTAGGAGCAATCAGCCCCAGCATTTT | CATQGRSNQPQHF
NA | NA | TRBJ1-5 | TRBV2 | TGTGCCAGCAGTGAATTGGGAGGGGGTGGCAATCAGCCCCAGCATTTT | CASSELGGGGNQPQHF
NA | TRBD1 | TRBJ2-3 | TRBV28 | TGTGCCAGCAGCCCCACGGGACAGGGGACCACAGATACGCAGTATTTT | CASSPTGQGTTDTQYF
NA | TRBD1 | TRBJ2-1 | TRBV10-1 | TGCGCCAGCAGTGAAACTGGGACAGGCAATGAGCAGTTCTTC | CASSETGTGNEQFF
NA | NA | TRBJ2-7 | TRBV25-1 | TGTGCCAGCAGTGAATCGGTGGGAAGGGGCGAGCAGTACTTC | CASSESVGRGEQYF
NA | NA | TRBJ1-6 | TRBV10-1 | TGCGCCAGCAGTCTTCAGGCGGTTATACGGAGGAATAATTCACCCCTCCACTTT | CASSLQAVIRRNNSPLHF
NA | NA | TRBJ1-4 | TRBV25-1 | TGTGCCAGCAGTGAAACCCGGGGTTCGGGGTACGAAAAACTGTTTTTT | CASSETRGSGYEKLFF
NA | TRBD2 | TRBJ2-3 | TRBV5-6 | TGTGCCAGCAGCTGGGCTAGCGGGGTAACAGATACGCAGTATTTT | CASSWASGVTDTQYF
NA | TRBD2 | TRBJ2-1 | TRBV5-1 | TGCGCCAGCAGCTTGGCGGGACTAGCGGGAGGCAACAATGAGCAGTTCTTC | CASSLAGLAGGNNEQFF
NA | TRBD2 | TRBJ2-3 | TRBV9 | TGTGCCAGCAGCGGACTAGCGGCCGATACGCAGTATTTT | CASSGLAADTQYF
NA | NA | TRBJ1-1 | TRBV10-3 | TGTGCCATCAGTGAGCAGGCAGGGATTCGCACTGAAGCTTTCTTT | CAISEQAGIRTEAFF
NA | TRBD1 | TRBJ2-7 | TRBV15 | TGTGCCACCAGCAATTGGGGACAGGGGTCCTACGAGCAGTACTTC | CATSNWGQGSYEQYF
once | TRBD1 | TRBJ2-7 | TRBV29-1 | TGCAGCGTTGAAGATCCCGGGACAGCCTACGAGCAGTACTTC | CSVEDPGTAYEQYF
few | NA | TRBJ1-5 | TRBV28 | TGTGCCAGCAGTACAGGTTTCAATCAGCCCCAGCATTTT | CASSTGFNQPQHF
NA | NA | TRBJ1-2 | TRBV9 | TGTGCCAGCAGCGTAGGAACAGGGAACTATGGCTACACCTTC | CASSVGTGNYGYTF
NA | NA | TRBJ1-4 | TRBV5-1 | TGCGCCAGCAGCTTTCGGTCAACTAATGAAAAACTGTTTTTT | CASSFRSTNEKLFF
NA | TRBD1 | TRBJ1-4 | TRBV30 | TGTGCCTGGCGATCAAAAAGGACAGGGTCTAATGAAAAACTGTTTTTT | CAWRSKRTGSNEKLFF
NA | TRBD1 | TRBJ2-7 | TRBV9 | TGTGCCAGCAGCTTTCGGGACAGAAACTACGAGCAGTACTTC | CASSFRDRNYEQYF
NA | NA | TRBJ2-7 | TRBV2 | TGTGCCAGCGGTTTTGTGGGGCAGGGGCCCGGCGAGCAGTACTTC | CASGFVGQGPGEQYF
NA | NA | TRBJ2-1 | TRBV14 | TGTGCCAGCAGCCGCCTCCGGGATAGCTCCTACAATGAGCAGTTCTTC | CASSRLRDSSYNEQFF
NA | TRBD1 | TRBJ2-1 | TRBV5-8 | TGTGCCAGCAGCTACTACAGGGGTAAGACCTACAATGAGCAGTTCTTC | CASSYYRGKTYNEQFF
few | NA | TRBJ1-2 | TRBV7-9 | TGTGCCAGCAGTGGGGCCAGGGGAGGCTACACCTTC | CASSGARGGYTF
NA | TRBD1 | TRBJ1-3 | TRBV9 | TGTGCCAGCAGCGAGCGGGGACAGGGGGACTCTGGAAACACCATATATTTT | CASSERGQGDSGNTIYF
NA | TRBD1 | TRBJ2-7 | TRBV5-1 | TGCGCCAGCAGGGTGGGGGCGTTTTCGGACAGGGGGCATGAGCAGTACTTC | CASRVGAFSDRGHEQYF
NA | TRBD2 | TRBJ2-7 | TRBV5-6 | TGTGCCAGCAGCTTGCCTAGCGGGACCTACGAGCAGTACTTC | CASSLPSGTYEQYF
NA | NA | TRBJ1-1 | TRBV6-5 | TGTGCCAGCAGCTTGCGACCGGGCACTGAAGCTTTCTTT | CASSLRPGTEAFF
NA | TRBD2 | TRBJ2-1 | TRBV10-2 | TGCGCCAGCAGTGAGCCTTACGGGGGGATCTTAGACAATGAGCAGTTCTTC | CASSEPYGGILDNEQFF
NA | TRBD2 | TRBJ2-1 | TRBV7-9 | TGTTCCAGCAGCTTAGGGGCGGGTAGCGGGAGAACGAATGAGCAGTTCTTC | CSSSLGAGSGRTNEQFF
few | TRBD1 | TRBJ2-7 | TRBV29-1 | TGCAGCGCCCAGACAGGGGGCATCCACGAGCAGTACTTC | CSAQTGGIHEQYF
NA | NA | TRBJ2-3 | TRBV5-4 | TGTGCCAGCAGCTTGATCCGGGGAGTCACAGATACGCAGTATTTT | CASSLIRGVTDTQYF
NA | TRBD1 | TRBJ1-1 | TRBV7-2 | TGTGCCAGCAGCTTAGATCGCGGGTACAGGGGGTCTGAAGCTTTCTTT | CASSLDRGYRGSEAFF
NA | TRBD1 | TRBJ2-3 | TRBV11-3 | TGTGCCAGCAGCTTCCGGGACAGGAGCACAGATACGCAGTATTTT | CASSFRDRSTDTQYF
NA | NA | TRBJ2-2 | TRBV7-9 | TGTGCCAGCAGCCTGAGTCACTACACCGGGGAGCTGTTTTTT | CASSLSHYTGELFF
once | TRBD1 | TRBJ1-1 | TRBV5-1 | TGCGCCAGCAGCCCCCCCGGGACAGGGGGTACTGAAGCTTTCTTT | CASSPPGTGGTEAFF
NA | NA | TRBJ2-3 | TRBV19 | TGTGCCAGTAGTATACAGTTGTCAGGGCCAGATACGCAGTATTTT | CASSIQLSGPDTQYF
NA | NA | TRBJ1-3 | TRBV19 | TGTGCCACCCGCCCGGGGGGGAGCTCTGGAAACACCATATATTTT | CATRPGGSSGNTIYF
NA | NA | TRBJ2-2 | TRBV7-6 | TGTGCCAGCAGCTTAGCGATCCCCGGGTCCGGGGAGCTGTTTTTT | CASSLAIPGSGELFF
NA | NA | TRBJ1-5 | TRBV9 | TGTGCCAGCAGCGTAAGTTCGGCCGACTTGTTGGGGCCCCAGCATTTT | CASSVSSADLLGPQHF
NA | NA | TRBJ2-7 | TRBV7-9 | TGTGCCAGCAGTGCTGGACTGATATACGAGCAGTACTTC | CASSAGLIYEQYF
NA | NA | TRBJ1-5 | TRBV11-2 | TGTGCCAGCAGCTTAGCGGGGGGGTATCAGCCCCAGCATTTT | CASSLAGGYQPQHF
NA | TRBD2 | TRBJ2-7 | TRBV30 | TGTGCCGGGGGGAGGACTAGCGGTAACGAGCAGTACTTC | CAGGRTSGNEQYF
NA | NA | TRBJ2-5 | TRBV19 | TGTGCCAGTAGTAACGGGGAGACCCAGTACTTC | CASSNGETQYF
NA | NA | TRBJ1-5 | TRBV6-5 | TGTGCCACTTGGGACCGGCGGGGCCTCAATCAGCCCCAGCATTTT | CATWDRRGLNQPQHF
few | NA | TRBJ2-3 | TRBV11-3 | TGTGCCAGCAGCCAAACTAGACAAGGGGATACGCAGTATTTT | CASSQTRQGDTQYF
NA | NA | TRBJ1-3 | TRBV4-1 | TGCGCCAGCAGCCCTAACTCGGACTTAGGAAACACCATATATTTT | CASSPNSDLGNTIYF
NA | TRBD2 | TRBJ2-3 | TRBV28 | TGTGCCAGCAGCCCTAGCCCTCTAGCGGGAGTAACAGATACGCAGTATTTT | CASSPSPLAGVTDTQYF
once | NA | TRBJ1-5 | TRBV7-8 | TGTGCCAGCAGCCCATTGGCAGGCTATAGCAATCAGCCCCAGCATTTT | CASSPLAGYSNQPQHF
few | TRBD1 | TRBJ2-7 | TRBV10-2 | TGCGCCAGCAGTGTGTTGACAGGGGGACTCTACGAGCAGTACTTC | CASSVLTGGLYEQYF
NA | NA | TRBJ2-1 | TRBV5-4 | TGTGCCACCATGGTGCAAAGAAGGCAGGGGGAGCAGTTCTTC | CATMVQRRQGEQFF